A selection of T cell receptor beta chains follows, all from one sample in a study of beta chain features in type 1 diabetes. The data were produced by immunoSEQ multiplex PCR, yet TCRdb's version contains in-frame clones alone and is incomplete. This sample has roughly 700,000 clones, with around an eighth found just once. Sequencing input: naive CD4+ T cells from blood. These receptors all come from a man between 18 and 35 years old with type 1 diabetes. CDR3s include the opening cysteine and the closing phenylalanine or tryptophan. The D gene is left open where the match is weak. Not all rows give a size; the values are once, few, many and, for expanded clones, a class.

clone_size | j_call | v_call | d_call | cdr3_aa | cdr3_nt
- | TRBJ1-2 | TRBV29-1 | - | CSVGGVGTF | TGCAGCGTCGGAGGGGTGGGGACCTTC
few | TRBJ2-7 | TRBV7-8 | TRBD1 | CASSLGDRGLYRAHEQYF | TGTGCCAGCAGCTTAGGGGACAGGGGGCTTTATAGAGCCCACGAGCAGTACTTC
few | TRBJ1-5 | TRBV7-9 | - | CASSLSGDHEPQHF | TGTGCCAGCAGCCTGAGCGGGGATCACGAGCCCCAGCATTTT
- | TRBJ2-6 | TRBV5-4 | TRBD1 | CASRRQGVEGANVLTF | TGTGCCAGCAGGAGACAGGGAGTGGAAGGGGCCAACGTCCTGACTTTC
few | TRBJ1-1 | TRBV5-6 | - | CASSLPAGGLNTEAFF | TGTGCCAGCAGCTTGCCTGCCGGCGGCTTGAACACTGAAGCTTTCTTT
few | TRBJ2-5 | TRBV2 | - | CASSRETQETQYF | TGTGCCAGCAGTAGAGAGACCCAAGAGACCCAGTACTTC
- | TRBJ2-1 | TRBV28 | - | CASSLIDRLGDQQFF | TGTGCCAGCAGTCTAATCGACAGGTTAGGGGACCAGCAGTTCTTC
few | TRBJ2-5 | TRBV7-6 | - | CASSLIWGHRETQYF | TGTGCCAGCAGCTTGATATGGGGACATCGGGAGACCCAGTACTTC
- | TRBJ2-7 | TRBV7-3 | - | CASSSGGAGPGGYEQYF | TGTGCCAGCAGCTCGGGGGGCGCGGGCCCGGGAGGCTACGAGCAGTACTTC
- | TRBJ1-1 | TRBV30 | - | CAWRTTAYTEAFF | TGTGCCTGGAGAACTACAGCTTACACTGAAGCTTTCTTT
few | TRBJ2-1 | TRBV2 | - | CASRIDIYNEQFF | TGTGCCAGCAGAATCGACATTTACAATGAGCAGTTCTTC
few | TRBJ1-2 | TRBV6-5 | - | CASGWGYGYTF | TGTGCCAGCGGTTGGGGCTATGGCTACACCTTC
few | TRBJ2-5 | TRBV30 | - | CAWSLLRETQYF | TGTGCCTGGAGTCTCCTACGGGAGACCCAGTACTTC
- | TRBJ1-2 | TRBV6-5 | - | CASSYSGRNYGYTF | TGTGCCAGCAGTTACTCGGGGCGGAACTATGGCTACACCTTC
- | TRBJ2-1 | TRBV7-8 | TRBD1 | CASSLGSGTGGRNEQFF | TGTGCCAGCAGCCTCGGAAGTGGGACAGGGGGCCGCAATGAGCAGTTCTTC
- | TRBJ2-2 | TRBV1 | - | CTSSLHTGELFF | TGCACCAGCAGCCTCCACACCGGGGAGCTGTTTTTT